This entry describes one TCR beta chain. The junction had 15 bases not matched to a gene; V was cut back by 5 bases and J by 3 bases. The CDR3 is made up of 17 amino acids. CDR1 is SGHTA and CDR2 is FQGNSA in the germline V gene. Alongside a J-beta primer mix, a sample-barcoded 5' primer served in a second PCR lasting roughly 6 to 11 cycles. Each CDR3 protein gets one entry after TCRdb re-called the 5' RACE reads with MiXCR. The data contain roughly 1,800,000 distinct CDR3 sequences, around 48% of them singletons. The sample belongs to a study of blood T cells in healthy people across ages. Sequenced material: blood. This TCR came from a woman aged 35 to 49 in good health. The chain has TRBV7-2 and TRBJ2-7; 8 bases are shared with TRBD2. CDR3 protein: CASSPPGGGRANYEQYF. The CDR3 DNA reads TGTGCCAGCAGCCCCCCCGGGGGGGGCCGAGCCAACTACGAGCAGTACTTC.